The 2 T cell receptor beta chains below come from one sample, sequenced in a study of shared clonotypes between healthy human individuals. Some clones are missing from TCRdb's copy, which holds only in-frame ones; the method was immunoSEQ multiplex PCR. The sample contains 2,500,000 or so clones, 85% to 95% of which appear only once. Specimen: naive CD4+ T cells sorted from blood. Subset specified: CD45RA+ positively selected. The receptors come from a young man in good health.

The chain recombines TRBV6-1 with TRBJ2-3; the D is unclear. V shed 10 bases and J shed 3 bases, with 17 bases lying between them. This CDR3 region has 14 residues. The germline gives CDR1 MNHNS, CDR2 SASEGT. The DNA for the CDR3 is TGTGCCACTAGACTCTCGTCCCCTACAGATACGCAGTATTTT. Protein product: CATRLSSPTDTQYF.

The rearrangement uses TRBV7-2 and TRBJ2-3; 9 nucleotides line up with TRBD2. The CDR3 is 14 amino acids. The germline V gene has CDR1 SGHTA and CDR2 FQGNSA. V was pared by 3 bases and J by 5 bases, with 3 bases of the junction left unmatched. CDR3 sequence: CASSFGREGDTQYF. CDR3 sequence (DNA): TGTGCCAGCAGCTTCGGGCGGGAGGGAGATACGCAGTATTTT.